This TCR beta chain emerged from a study of cytomegalovirus exposure and HLA in healthy donors. On this clone: Its antigen is still unknown.

V lost 4 bases, J lost 2 bases, and 13 bases lay in between. CDR1 and CDR2 (germline): SGHRS, YFSETQ. This CDR3 comprises 15 residues. Study outcomes and limitations: In vitro assays verified that three CMV-associated chains recognized CMV antigens specifically. With DRB1 most and HLA-C fewest, TCR association rates differed between HLA loci in a later analysis.

Amplification used 60 Vbeta primers and 13 Jbeta primers. Measured with immunoSEQ multiplex PCR; TCRdb has only the in-frame clones, and not every one. This sample yields 200,000 or so clones, of which just under 80% are seen a single time; about 6% belongs to the top ten. This chain connects TRBV5-1 to TRBJ2-1; the D gene is possibly TRBD2 (5 bases). The TCR was taken from a woman aged 25 to 39 in good health and CMV-seropositive. Sequenced: PBMCs. The CDR3 DNA sequence: TGCGCCAGCAGCCCCGAGGGCGGACCCTACAATGAGCAGTTCTTC. Protein sequence: CASSPEGGPYNEQFF.